One T cell receptor beta chain is described in this entry. Its antigen is still unknown. The CDR3 spans 14 residues. The V end was cut by 6 bases, the J end by 7 bases, with 18 bases between. CDR1 and CDR2 (germline): MNHNY, SVGAGI (reference sequence). The data are from a study of Ad26.COV2.S vaccination and SARS-CoV-2 variants. Study conclusions and caveats: Vaccine recipients showed a spike-specific TCR breadth that was higher than in placebo recipients. Analyses that measured TCR breadth and depth may have underestimated total T cell responses.

Sequencing was performed with immunoSEQ multiplex PCR; in TCRdb, only in-frame clones are kept and a portion is missing. Found here are 350,000 to 450,000 clones, 92% of them singletons; the top ten hold under 5%. This chain connects TRBV6-6 to TRBJ1-2; D is uncertain. This clonotype was sampled from a human donor who had recovered from COVID-19. This specimen was peripheral blood, taken after recovery from COVID-19. The CDR3: CASSNTWDAAGYTF. DNA of the CDR3: TGTGCCAGCAGCAACACCTGGGATGCCGCTGGCTACACCTTC.